The entry below describes one T cell receptor (beta chain). The method was immunoSEQ multiplex PCR; TCRdb's version includes in-frame clones alone and lacks a portion of them. The sample records over 250,000 clones, about 90% being singletons. This specimen comes from a study of blood T cell repertoires in COVID-19. The CDR3 has 15 residues. Germline V gives CDR1 SGHTA, CDR2 FQGNSA. The junction had 6 bases not matched to a gene; V was cut back by 5 bases and J by 3 bases. Input material: peripheral blood. This sequence originates from a person under 35 with COVID-19, enrolled during active disease. The chain carries TRBV7-2 and TRBJ2-3; 9 nucleotides align to TRBD1. The CDR3 DNA sequence: TGTGCCAGCAGCCCAGGGACAGGGATGACAGATACGCAGTATTTT. Residues: CASSPGTGMTDTQYF.